The 10 T cell receptor beta chains presented below share a single source sample, sequenced in a study of response to subunit inactivated influenza vaccine. TCRdb reanalysed the RT-PCR reads using MiXCR and keeps one entry per CDR3 protein. The profile shows about 500,000 distinct CDR3 sequences, approximately 15% of them singletons. Sequenced here: CD4+ T cells sorted from PBMCs, sampled around 25 months after vaccination. These receptors were collected from a man aged 50-75 years who received an inactivated influenza vaccine.

Only a few counts were recorded for this clonotype. The chain has TRBV18 and TRBJ2-1, with D hard to call. V lost 4 bases, J lost 0 bases, and 13 bases lay in between. The germline V gene encodes CDR1 KGHSH and CDR2 LQKENI. The CDR3 sequence is 16 residues long. CDR3 DNA: TGTGCCAGCTCACGGTTAGGTTCGAGCTCCTACAATGAGCAGTTCTTC. It codes for CASSRLGSSSYNEQFF.

This clonotype was picked up a small number of times. This chain links TRBV20-1 with TRBJ1-6; TRBD1 matches 7 bases. The CDR3 totals 12 residues. Germline V lookup: CDR1 DFQATT, CDR2 SNEGSKA (reference sequence). V gave up 6 bases and J gave up 10 bases; unmatched junction bases: 6. The CDR3 spells CSARDRRSPLHF. In DNA, the CDR3 is TGCAGTGCCCGGGACAGAAGATCACCCCTCCACTTT.

The rearrangement joins TRBV5-6 to TRBJ1-1; 7 bases fit TRBD1. V was pared by 0 bases and J by 7 bases, with 9 bases of the junction left unmatched. CDR1 SGHDT and CDR2 YYEEEE come from the germline V gene. The CDR3 contains 15 residues. DNA of the CDR3: TGTGCCAGCAGCTTGGTGGACAGGAGTCAAATTGAAGCTTTCTTT. Protein: CASSLVDRSQIEAFF. Supplemented by reference TRBV5-6 and TRBJ1-1, the full variable domain reads DAGVTQSPTHLIKTRGQQVTLRCSPKSGHDTVSWYQQALGQGPQFIFQYYEEEERQRGNFPDRFSGHQFPNYSSELNVNALLLGDSALYLCASSLVDRSQIEAFFGQGTRLTVV.

This clonotype was counted many times. The V call is TRBV4-2, the J call TRBJ2-7; D may match TRBD1 or TRBD2 (5 bases each). Germline CDR1 and CDR2: LGHNA and YNFKEQ. The V gene lost 1 base and the J gene lost 5 bases, with 15 bases spanning the gap. This CDR3 has 15 amino acids. CDR3 in DNA: TGTGCCAGCAGCCAAGCATCGTCCGGGGCCAACGAGCAGTACTTC. Translation gives CASSQASSGANEQYF.

This clonotype was picked up many times. This sequence joins TRBV20-1 and TRBJ2-7; the match to TRBD2 covers 7 bases. Germline CDR1 DFQATT, CDR2 SNEGSKA (reference sequence). Trimming took 3 bases from V and 2 from J; bases not matched to a gene: 4. CDR3 length: 13 residues. DNA for the CDR3: TGCAGTGCTAGCAGGGACTATCCCTACGAGCAGTACTTC. This codes for CSASRDYPYEQYF.

This clonotype was picked up many times. V is TRBV29-1 and J is TRBJ1-1; D uncertain. The CDR3 spans 13 residues. In germline, CDR1 is SQVTM, CDR2 ANQGSEA. V lost 6 bases to trimming and J lost 3 bases, with 14 bases between them. CDR3 residues: CSVTPFGYTEAFF. CDR3 DNA sequence: TGCAGCGTGACGCCTTTCGGGTACACTGAAGCTTTCTTT.

This clonotype appeared a few times. The chain is built from TRBV20-1 and TRBJ2-7; 9 nucleotides line up with TRBD2. This CDR3 spans 15 amino acids. With V trimmed by 5 bases and J by 0 bases, 8 bases remained unmatched. The germline V gene has CDR1 DFQATT and CDR2 SNEGSKA (reference sequence). CDR3 nucleotide sequence: TGCAGTGCTGGAACCGGGACTAGCCTCTCCTACGAGCAGTACTTC. Translated, it gives CSAGTGTSLSYEQYF.

This clonotype appeared once. V gene TRBV18 combines with J gene TRBJ2-1; 11 nucleotides align to TRBD1. V lost 6 bases to trimming and J lost 6 bases; unmatched junction nucleotides: 7. This CDR3 has 15 residues. Germline CDR1 is KGHSH and CDR2 is LQKENI. The CDR3 nucleotides read TGTGCCAGCTCTGGGGGGACAGGGGGACTCAATGAGCAGTTCTTC. Residues: CASSGGTGGLNEQFF.

The V gene is TRBV27, the J gene TRBJ2-3, with D maybe TRBD2 (7 bases). Trimming left V 8 bases short and J 6 bases short, with 15 bases between. Germline V gene lookup returns CDR1 MNHEY and CDR2 SMNVEV (reference sequence). CDR3 length: 13 residues. Here the CDR3 reads CASQGGASDTQYF. The DNA of the CDR3 is TGTGCCAGCCAAGGGGGGGCAAGTGATACGCAGTATTTT.

The rearrangement uses TRBV28 and TRBJ2-1; tentative D call: TRBD2 (5 bases). Trimming removed 3 bases at V and 4 bases at J, with 19 bases between. CDR3 size: 17 residues. Germline CDR1 reads MDHEN; CDR2 reads SYDVKM. The CDR3 spells CASSFVANKAPYNEQFF. CDR3 DNA sequence: TGTGCCAGCAGTTTTGTAGCGAACAAAGCCCCTTACAATGAGCAGTTCTTC.